The entry that follows covers one TCR beta chain sequence. There is no known antigen for this receptor. No per-base quality is available; no much larger clone lies one base away. Based on the germline V gene, the CDR1 and CDR2 sequences are SGHDN and FVKESK. The CDR3 measures 11 amino acids from cysteine to phenylalanine. CDR3 DNA is the only sequence kept; it has 33 bases, read in frame from the first base. V is clipped by 1 base and J by 7 bases, and the sequence between their germline boundaries is 3 bases long. Buffy coats from some 35 blood donors, supplied by the Finnish Red Cross blood service, were used as healthy controls. All TCR-sequenced material derived from peripheral blood: patient blood samples and healthy donor buffy coats. Peripheral blood mononuclear cells were isolated by Ficoll-Hypaque gradient centrifugation. CD4+ cells were purified magnetically from the buffy coats of healthy controls. Genomic DNA was extracted with the Gentra Puregene Cell and Tissue kit and quantified on a Qubit 2.0 fluorometer.

The immunoSEQ assay at survey resolution was used to sequence TCRbeta rearrangements from genomic DNA. Per the original workflow: In the TCR sequencing data, the lowest productive clonotype frequency that could be detected was 2.59 x 10-5. Only productive TCRbeta rearrangements, defined as complete and in-frame sequences, were included in the analyses. Clonality for each sample was calculated as Simpson clonality in the immunoSEQ Analyzer version 3.0. Clones were categorized by frequency as very rare, small, medium, large (1-20%) or hyperexpanded (>20%). Generation probabilities were estimated with OLGA 1.2.3, V-gene circos plots were made with VDJtools, specificities were searched in VDJdb, and CDR3 motifs were identified with GLIPH. TCRdb stores this immuneACCESS table with in-frame sequences only. Part of the clones is absent; in the studies checked, under half of the shortfall reflects unresolved V genes, and no reason is known for the rest. D and trimming were read from the DNA, whereas the V and J calls and clone size are those reported in that table. Within this sample are around 28,000 clones, with roughly 70% of them counted one time only. In total, the top ten clones hold roughly 1% of the sample.

This sample stems from a study of STAT5B mutations in CD4+ large granular lymphocyte leukemia (dated by TCRdb to 2021 to 2024). Background for the entire study: Among healthy controls, the CDR3 'QG' motif was associated with a particular HLA allele. The TCRbeta repertoires of CD4+ T-cell large granular lymphocyte leukemia patients were compared with the TCRbeta repertoires of healthy blood donors. Flow cytometry performed on FACSCanto II or FACSVerse showed that the purified fractions had more than 95% purity among lymphocytes.

General conclusions and limits of the study: Main leukemic clonotypes were private to each patient, although about 25% appeared at low frequency in other patients' non-leukemic repertoires. Enrichment of TRBV06-family usage was observed among the top patient clones (8/27) relative to healthy controls (2/35). Greater clonality appeared to be present in CD4-sorted patient repertoires than in healthy CD4+ repertoires, and the difference was retained after the putative leukemic clones were removed. The data were not HLA-matched, and the relatively small sample size could explain the higher clonality seen in CD4+ compared with CD8+ T-LGLL.

This TCR was sampled from a human donor in good health. The chain is made from TRBV14 and TRBJ2-3, with no D gene named confidently. Sequenced input: CD4+ T cells from blood buffy coats. The nucleotides are TGTGCCAGCAGCCAAGGGTATACGCAGTATTTT. Its protein reads: CASSQGYTQYF.